This record looks at one T cell receptor (beta chain) sequence and its context. The data stem from a study of blood T cell repertoires in COVID-19. The overall study: The analysed material was cDNA or gDNA that came from T cells, B-cell-depleted T cells, or PBMCs.

The CDR3 is 14 residues long. V lost 0 bases and J lost 5, with 10 bases in between. The germline V gene has CDR1 LGHDT and CDR2 YNNKEL (reference sequence). The repertoire was sequenced with immunoSEQ multiplex PCR; TCRdb's copy has only in-frame clones and lacks some. Found here are about 180,000 clones, 86% of them singletons; the top ten hold less than 25%. Sequencing was done on a sample of peripheral blood. This sequence originates from a man aged 65-85 years with active or convalescent COVID-19. The J gene is TRBJ2-5, the V gene TRBV3-1 (or the pseudogene TRBV3-2), with D possibly TRBD1 on 5 matching bases. The CDR3 DNA reads as TGTGCCAGCAGCCAAGATGGGGCCTGGGAGACCCAGTACTTC. It translates to CASSQDGAWETQYF.